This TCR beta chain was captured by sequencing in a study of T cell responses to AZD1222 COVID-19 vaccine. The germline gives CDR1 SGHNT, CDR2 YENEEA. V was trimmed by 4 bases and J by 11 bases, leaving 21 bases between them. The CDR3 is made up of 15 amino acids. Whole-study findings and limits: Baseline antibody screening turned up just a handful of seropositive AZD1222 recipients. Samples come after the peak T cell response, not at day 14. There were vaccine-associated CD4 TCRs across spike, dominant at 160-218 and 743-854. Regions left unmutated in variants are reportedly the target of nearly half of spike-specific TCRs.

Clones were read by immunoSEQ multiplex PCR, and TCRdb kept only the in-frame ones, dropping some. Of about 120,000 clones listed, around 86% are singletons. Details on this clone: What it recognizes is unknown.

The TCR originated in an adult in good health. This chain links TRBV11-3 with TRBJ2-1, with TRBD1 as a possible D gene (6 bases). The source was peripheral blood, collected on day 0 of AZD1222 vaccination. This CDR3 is CASSSGQIPARKQFF. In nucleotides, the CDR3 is TGTGCCAGCAGCTCTGGACAGATTCCAGCTAGAAAGCAGTTCTTC.